These 26 T cell receptor beta chains were all obtained from the same sample, sequenced in a study of tumor-infiltrating lymphocytes in primary liver carcinoma. A primer in the constant region served to generate TCR beta cDNA from 450 to 650 ng of total RNA. A slightly modified ARM-PCR protocol with three nested multiplex PCR rounds produced these TCR beta libraries. Rounds one and two of PCR, each of 10 cycles, were primed with TRBV1-TRBV30 forward primers and a C-beta reverse primer. One entry per CDR3 protein results from TCRdb running MiXCR on the multiplex PCR reads. The data show fewer than 350,000 distinct CDR3 sequences, with 65% seen just once and roughly 6% held by the top ten. Germline DNA was also extracted, and blood RNA derived from unsorted whole blood. Sequencing was performed on peripheral blood. The receptor set was obtained from a man aged 40-49 years with primary liver carcinoma and hepatitis B virus infection.

With regard to this clonotype: Germline is not matched at one junction end, which may reflect a read error. V and J are TRBV11-2 and TRBJ2-7; 7 bases fit TRBD2. CDR3 length: 15 residues. Germline V lookup: CDR1 SGHAT, CDR2 FQNNGV. For the CDR3, the DNA is TGTGTCAGCAACTTAGGCGGCGGGGGTACCTACGAGCAGTACTTC. Encoded protein: CVSNLGGGGTYEQYF. The complete variable domain, with remaining parts taken from reference TRBV11-2 and TRBJ2-7, reads EAGVAQSPRYKIIEKRQSVAFWCNPISGHATLYWYQQILGQGPKLLIQFQNNGVVDDSQLPKDRFSAERLKGVDSTLKIQPAKLEDSAVYLCVSNLGGGGTYEQYFGPGTRLTVT.

Note on this clonotype: An end of the junction does not agree with germline; a read error may underlie this. This chain links TRBV11-2 with TRBJ1-4, with D tentatively TRBD1 (5 bases). The CDR3 is made up of 14 amino acids. Germline V gene lookup returns CDR1 SGHAT and CDR2 FQNNGV. CDR3 sequence: CAGSKTGGNEKLFF. CDR3 nucleotide sequence: TGTGCCGGCAGCAAGACGGGGGGTAACGAAAAACTGTTTTTT.

In its sample, this clonotype was seen once. The rearrangement uses TRBV10-1 and TRBJ1-6; 10 bases line up with TRBD1. Trimming removed 2 bases from V and 1 base from J; junction bases left unmatched: 8. Germline CDR1 and CDR2: WNHNN and SYGVQD (reference sequence). The CDR3 consists of 19 residues. CDR3 sequence reads: CASSEPGQGEGSYNSPLHF. The CDR3 region has the DNA TGCGCCAGCAGTGAGCCCGGACAGGGGGAGGGTTCCTATAATTCACCCCTCCACTTT.

A word on this clonotype: This may be a read error, as it is one base from a much larger clone. The CDR3 loop reads CAISHDRGNTGELFF. CDR3 coding DNA: TGCGCCATCAGCCACGACAGGGGCAACACCGGGGAGCTGTTTTTT. This chain uses TRBV4-3 with TRBJ2-2; 8 bases match TRBD1. Germline loops: CDR1 LGHNA, CDR2 YSLEER. The CDR3 spans 15 residues.

On this clonotype itself: This is likely a read error, given that the CDR3 carries no conserved phenylalanine or tryptophan at its end. J is TRBJ1-1 and V is TRBV6-5; 8 bases line up with TRBD1. Trimming cost V 0 bases and J 5 bases; bases outside gene matches: 5. CDR3 length: 15 residues. Germline lookup yields CDR1 MNHEY and CDR2 SVGAGI. The CDR3 spells CASSYSRTGSTEAFV. In DNA, the CDR3 is TGTGCCAGCAGTTACTCCCGGACAGGGTCGACTGAAGCTTTCGTT.

Remarks on this clonotype: Here the CDR3 omits its conserved ending phenylalanine or tryptophan, so a read error is the likely source. V and J are TRBV4-2 and TRBJ2-1; D is unresolved. CDR1 and CDR2 (germline): LGHNA, YNFKEQ. V lost 3 bases and J 9 bases, leaving 12 bases between the germline ends. The CDR3 is made up of 13 amino acids. CDR3 region: CASSQQQTVEQFL. CDR3 nucleotides: TGTGCCAGCAGCCAGCAGCAAACGGTTGAGCAGTTCCTC.

This clonotype has just a few counts. The chain recombines TRBV25-1 with TRBJ2-1, with TRBD2 matching over 11 bases. Trimming removed 8 bases from V and 8 bases from J; junction bases left unmatched: 11. Germline V CDR1 and CDR2: MGHDK, SYGVNS. There are 15 residues in the CDR3. This chain's CDR3 is CASLSGTSGSHEQFF. In nucleotides, the CDR3 is TGTGCCAGCCTATCGGGAACTAGCGGGAGTCATGAGCAGTTCTTC.

This clonotype was picked up a small number of times. A single base separates this from a much larger clone, so it may be a read error. The chain recombines TRBV4-2 with TRBJ1-1, with D possibly matching TRBD1 (5 bases). Per the germline V gene, CDR1 is LGHNA and CDR2 is YNFKEQ. The CDR3 is made up of 17 amino acids. The chain's CDR3 is CASSLRDRGSMNTEALF. The CDR3, as DNA: TGTGCCAGCAGCCTCCGAGACCGGGGCAGCATGAACACTGAAGCTCTCTTT.

This clonotype was observed a handful of times. This chain connects TRBV7-3 to TRBJ2-2; TRBD2 aligns across 10 bases. This CDR3 comprises 18 residues. Germline trimming cut 1 base from V and 6 bases from J; bases unmatched to any gene: 11. CDR1 is SGHTA, CDR2 FQGTGA, per germline. As DNA, the CDR3 is TGTGCCAGCAGCTTAAAAAGGATTGCTAGCGGGAGACCCGGGGAGCTGTTTTTT. The encoded protein is CASSLKRIASGRPGELFF.

With regard to this clonotype: This may be a read error, as it is one base from a much larger clone. Without the conserved terminal phenylalanine or tryptophan, this CDR3 likely stems from a read error. The V gene is TRBV10-3, the J gene TRBJ2-5, with D possibly TRBD1 on 5 matching bases. Per germline, CDR1 ENHRY and CDR2 SYGVKD. V was trimmed by 10 bases and J by 1 base, leaving 16 bases between them. The CDR3 has 14 residues. The chain's CDR3 is CATLPDSSQETQYL. CDR3 nucleotide sequence: TGTGCCACCTTACCAGACAGTTCCCAAGAGACCCAGTACTTA.

Turning to this clonotype: This sequence may be a read error, since a much larger clone differs from it by one base. The gene calls are TRBV6-1 and TRBJ2-7; D is unresolved. The CDR3 is 14 residues long. Per germline, CDR1 MNHNS and CDR2 SASEGT. V was pared by 6 bases and J by 3 bases, with 15 bases between. The chain's CDR3 is CASSPDKLSYEQYF. The CDR3 coding sequence is TGTGCCAGCAGCCCCGACAAGCTTAGCTACGAGCAGTACTTC.

In the case of this clonotype: With a much larger clone just one base away, this may be a read error. V usage is TRBV6-6 and J usage is TRBJ2-1; TRBD2 might be the D (5 bases). The germline V gene encodes CDR1 MNHNY and CDR2 SVGAGI (reference sequence). CDR3 length: 15 residues. V lost 2 bases and J 5 bases, leaving 13 bases between the germline ends. The DNA for the CDR3 is TGTGCCAGCAGTTACCTTGCGGGTGCCCACAATGAGCAGTTCTTC. As protein: CASSYLAGAHNEQFF.

A few counts support this clonotype. At one boundary the junction diverges from the germline segment, which might be a read error. The chain recombines TRBV4-3 with TRBJ2-1; D could derive from TRBD1 or TRBD2 (5 bases each). Germline CDR1 and CDR2: LGHNA and YSLEER. The CDR3 runs 16 residues. The CDR3 DNA reads TGCGCCAGGAGCCAAGATTTCACGGGACCTTACAATGAGCAGTTCTTC. It is translated as CARSQDFTGPYNEQFF.

For this clonotype: Relative to the germline gene, one junction end is altered; a read error may explain this. The rearrangement uses TRBV5-1 and TRBJ2-2; D is tentatively TRBD1 or TRBD2 (5 bases each). Germline V CDR1 and CDR2: SGHRS, YFSETQ. The CDR3 consists of 16 residues. CDR3 in amino acids: CASILEVQGNTGELFF. The CDR3 DNA is TGCGCCAGCATCTTGGAGGTCCAGGGGAACACCGGGGAGCTGTTTTTT.

Details on this clonotype: One base away lies a much larger clone, so this may be a sequencing read error. This rearrangement joins TRBV4-3 to TRBJ1-3; no clear D. From germline, CDR1 is LGHNA and CDR2 YSLEER. Trimming left V 1 base short and J 2 bases short, with 6 bases between. CDR3 size: 14 residues. CDR3 in amino acids: CASSQARTGNTIYF. The CDR3 coding sequence is TGCGCCAGCAGCCAAGCGAGAACTGGAAACACCATATATTTT.

Worth noting for this clonotype: Sequence at one end of the junction differs from germline and may be a read error. The J gene is TRBJ2-7, the V gene TRBV11-1, with 8 positions matching TRBD1. The germline V gene encodes CDR1 SGHAT and CDR2 FQDESV (reference sequence). The CDR3 extends over 15 amino acids. The CDR3 sequence is CASSSTQGAHYEQYF. The CDR3 nucleotides read TGTGCCAGTAGCTCAACTCAGGGGGCCCACTACGAGCAGTACTTC. The complete variable domain, with remaining parts taken from reference TRBV11-1 and TRBJ2-7, reads EAEVAQSPRYKITEKSQAVAFWCDPISGHATLYWYRQILGQGPELLVQFQDESVVDDSQLPKDRFSAERLKGVDSTLKIQPAELGDSAMYLCASSSTQGAHYEQYFGPGTRLTVT.

As regards this clonotype: The junction and the germline gene differ at one end; a read error may be behind it. The chain recombines TRBV11-2 with TRBJ2-7, with 10 positions matching TRBD1. From germline, CDR1 is SGHAT and CDR2 FQNNGV. The CDR3 totals 16 residues. This CDR3 is CASSLWTGGFGYEQYF. CDR3 bases: TGTGCTAGCAGCTTATGGACAGGGGGATTCGGTTACGAGCAGTACTTC.

As concerns this clonotype: An end of the junction differs from the germline gene, which may be a read error. The chain recombines TRBV30 with TRBJ1-2; D is possibly TRBD1 (5 bases). Germline V gene sequence: CDR1 GTSNPN, CDR2 SVGIG (reference sequence). The CDR3 covers 15 residues. The CDR3 sequence: CVWSVGWRGTNGYTF. CDR3 nucleotide sequence: TGTGTCTGGAGTGTCGGGTGGAGGGGTACCAACGGCTACACCTTC.

This clonotype was seen once. This chain links TRBV5-6 with TRBJ1-1; TRBD1 agrees at 10 bases. V was pared by 9 bases and J by 3 bases, with 14 bases of the junction left unmatched. CDR1 is SGHDT, CDR2 YYEEEE, per germline. CDR3 length equals 16 residues. CDR3 sequence (DNA): TGTGCCACCATCTTGTTGACAGGGGGCTCGGACACTGAAGCTTTCTTT. Translation gives CATILLTGGSDTEAFF.

Concerning this clonotype itself: One junction end disagrees with the germline gene, perhaps due to a read error. The V gene is TRBV6-5, the J gene TRBJ2-1; no firm D call. Germline values: CDR1 MNHEY, CDR2 SVGAGI. The CDR3 runs 13 residues. This CDR3 is CASSYAVLNVQFF. In DNA form, the CDR3 reads TGTGCCAGCAGTTACGCCGTATTAAATGTGCAGTTCTTC.

Note on this clonotype: A much larger clone sits a single nucleotide away, making a read error possible. This chain joins TRBV6-6 and TRBJ1-3; D gene unclear. Germline-derived CDR1 and CDR2 are MNHNY and SVGAGI (reference sequence). The CDR3 is made up of 15 amino acids. Deletions cut 7 bases from V and 0 bases from J, with 13 bases between. The chain's CDR3 is CASNYLRDSGNTIYF. CDR3 bases: TGTGCCAGCAATTATTTACGAGACTCTGGAAACACCATATATTTT.

This clonotype occurred many times. The CDR3 loop reads CASSQADGVGYF. The CDR3 coding sequence is TGCGCCAGCAGCCAAGCGGACGGAGTGGGGTACTTC. The gene calls are TRBV4-1 and TRBJ2-7; D gene unclear. Germline CDR1 MGHRA, CDR2 YSYEKL. The CDR3 has 12 residues. V was pared by 1 base and J by 12 bases, with 13 bases between.

Concerning this clonotype itself: The junction and the germline gene differ at one end; a read error may be behind it. The rearrangement uses TRBV6-6 and TRBJ1-4, with 7 positions matching TRBD1. This CDR3 is built from 15 residues. In germline, CDR1 is MNHNY, CDR2 SVGAGI (reference sequence). DNA for the CDR3: TGTACCAGCAGTTACTTAACAGGGGATAATGAAAAACTGTTTTTT. Its translation: CTSSYLTGDNEKLFF.

This clonotype was seen only once. Compared with germline, one end of the junction differs, possibly owing to a read error. The J gene is TRBJ2-7, the V gene TRBV4-1; 9 nucleotides agree with TRBD2. Germline CDR1 is MGHRA and CDR2 is YSYEKL. The CDR3 contains 18 residues. CDR3 residues: CASSQERASSGRFYKQYF. The CDR3 DNA reads as TGCGCCAGCAGCCAAGAACGGGCGAGTAGCGGGAGATTCTACAAGCAGTACTTC.

Remarks on this clonotype: A read error may be the cause here, since a much bigger clone is one base away. The final CDR3 position lacks the conserved phenylalanine or tryptophan, pointing to a likely read error. The chain couples TRBV12-3 or TRBV12-4 to TRBJ2-5; D is ambiguous. The germline V and J ends were trimmed by 7 bases and 4 bases, with 16 bases remaining between them. The CDR3 is 14 amino acids. The CDR3 is CASTNQVGSETQYL. The CDR3 DNA reads TGTGCCAGCACCAACCAGGTGGGGTCAGAGACCCAGTACTTA.

This clonotype was recorded at least ten times. V and J are TRBV5-4 and TRBJ2-7, with D uncertain. CDR1 and CDR2 from the germline V gene are SGHNT and YYREEE (reference sequence). Trimming stripped 7 bases from V and 2 bases from J, with 16 bases between. The CDR3 covers 14 residues. CDR3 protein: CASSEGAPTYEQYF. The CDR3 bases are TGTGCCAGCTCAGAAGGTGCTCCTACCTACGAGCAGTACTTC.